The 15 T cell receptor beta chains given below trace back to one sample, sequenced in a study of human T cells and chemical hapten exposure. From the RACE reads, TCRdb called clonotypes with MiXCR, one entry per CDR3 protein. The sample gives about 77,000 distinct CDR3 sequences, around 9.3% of which show up once; approximately 1.5% is in the top ten. The time point denotes: healthy volunteer bleed at 6 weeks. Sequencing started from total RNA isolated from unfractionated whole blood. Sequenced: whole blood. All receptors derive from a female donor in good health. Some clones in this sample may be carry-over from other donors' samples.

Turning to this clonotype: This sequence may be a read error, since a much larger clone differs from it by one base. CDR3 coding DNA: TGTGCCAGCGTCCTGGGACAGAGCACAGATACGCAGTATTTT. This gives the protein CASVLGQSTDTQYF. The rearrangement uses TRBV6-1 and TRBJ2-3, with 7 bases identical to TRBD1. Looked up from germline, CDR1 is MNHNS and CDR2 is SASEGT. The V gene end was trimmed by 8 bases and the J gene end by 0 bases; junction bases not matched to a gene: 5. CDR3 size: 14 residues.

This clonotype came up a few times. The chain combines TRBV4-2 with TRBJ2-3, with 10 bases matching TRBD2. The CDR3 contains 20 residues. The J segment lost 2 bases and the V segment lost 4 bases, leaving 18 bases of the junction unmatched. Germline CDR1 is LGHNA and CDR2 is YNFKEQ. CDR3 nucleotide sequence: TGTGCCAGCAGCCCATACGGGCCAGTGAGTAGCGGGGGGTCCACAGATACGCAGTATTTT. Translated: CASSPYGPVSSGGSTDTQYF.

With regard to this clonotype: A much larger clone differs from this one at a single base, so this may be a read error. Likely a read error: the CDR3 ends without its conserved phenylalanine or tryptophan. This chain links TRBV18 with TRBJ1-1; D gene uncertain. The CDR3 spans 17 residues. Trimming stripped 4 bases from V and 1 base from J, with 19 bases between. Per the germline V gene, CDR1 is KGHSH and CDR2 is LQKENI. CDR3 sequence reads: CASSLTSADKANTEAFS. The DNA of the CDR3 is TGTGCCAGCTCACTAACGAGCGCTGACAAGGCGAACACTGAAGCTTTCTCT.

The rearrangement uses TRBV12-3 or TRBV12-4 and TRBJ1-4; D may be TRBD1 (6 bases). V was trimmed by 6 bases and J by 1 base, leaving 12 bases between them. The CDR3 is made up of 15 amino acids. CDR3 sequence (DNA): TGTGCCAGCAGCCCGAAACAGGGAACTAATGAAAAACTGTTTTTT. Its protein is CASSPKQGTNEKLFF.

The chain uses TRBV6-6 and TRBJ2-5; TRBD2 matches 7 bases. The CDR3 covers 14 residues. Per the germline V gene, CDR1 is MNHNY and CDR2 is SVGAGI (reference sequence). Trimming removed 8 bases from V and 4 bases from J; junction bases left unmatched: 10. As DNA, the CDR3 is TGTGCCAGCTCAATGGGGGGGGTAGGAGAGACCCAGTACTTC. Its protein is CASSMGGVGETQYF.

This clonotype occurred a few times. This chain links TRBV12-3 or TRBV12-4 with TRBJ2-7; 8 bases fit TRBD1. Trimming removed 3 bases from V and 10 bases from J; junction bases left unmatched: 2. This CDR3 comprises 11 residues. CDR3 protein: CASSFQGAQYF. The CDR3 DNA is TGTGCCAGCAGTTTTCAGGGGGCTCAGTACTTC.

The chain uses TRBV28 and TRBJ2-7, with TRBD2 matching over 7 bases. J was trimmed by 3 bases and V by 6 bases; bases with no gene match: 8. The CDR3 has 14 residues. In germline, CDR1 is MDHEN, CDR2 SYDVKM. CDR3 nucleotides: TGTGCCAGCAGCCCCGCGGGGGATCACTACGAGCAGTACTTC. Translating gives CASSPAGDHYEQYF.

In this sample, this clonotype turned up a few times. V and J are TRBV5-8 and TRBJ2-6; the D call may be TRBD1 or TRBD2 (5 bases each). The CDR3 spans 16 residues. Germline V gene lookup returns CDR1 SGHTS and CDR2 YDEGEE. The germline V and J ends were trimmed by 0 bases and 1 base, with 8 bases remaining between them. The CDR3 DNA follows: TGTGCCAGCAGCTTGGTGGGGGAATCTGGGGCCAACGTCCTGACTTTC. Residues: CASSLVGESGANVLTF.

A few counts support this clonotype. This chain links TRBV2 with TRBJ1-4, with no clear D. The CDR3 totals 14 residues. The V gene's germline CDR1 is SNHLY and CDR2 FYNNEI. V was shortened by 1 base and J by 7 bases, with 10 bases between the two germline ends. The CDR3 region has the DNA TGTGCCAGCAGTGAAGGATCCCGAAGTGAAAAACTGTTTTTT. Translated, it gives CASSEGSRSEKLFF.

This clonotype was seen only a few times. The chain recombines TRBV4-2 with TRBJ1-4; D not resolved. The CDR3 runs 17 residues. Germline-derived CDR1 and CDR2 are LGHNA and YNFKEQ. V shed 0 bases and J shed 3 bases, with 14 bases lying between them. For the CDR3, the DNA is TGTGCCAGCAGCCAAGAGAAAAGGGCGCAGCCTAATGAAAAACTGTTTTTT. Translation: CASSQEKRAQPNEKLFF.

This clonotype came up a few times. The chain links TRBV20-1 to TRBJ2-3; 12 positions agree with TRBD2. CDR3 length: 15 amino acids. After removal of 3 bases from V and 4 bases from J, the junction contained 5 bases not matched to a gene. Germline CDR1 and CDR2: DFQATT and SNEGSKA (reference sequence). In DNA, the CDR3 is TGCAGTGCTAGCCCTAGCGGGGGGGCGGCAGATACGCAGTATTTT. Residues: CSASPSGGAADTQYF.

The chain uses TRBV6-6 and TRBJ1-5; no reliable D call. CDR3 length equals 14 residues. Germline V CDR1 and CDR2: MNHNY, SVGAGI (reference sequence). Between the trimmed V and J ends, which lost 1 base and 5 bases, there was a span of 9 bases. The CDR3 DNA follows: TGTGCCAGCAGTTACTTAACACGGGATCAGCCCCAGCATTTT. It is translated as CASSYLTRDQPQHF.

This clonotype was found once. The V and J genes are TRBV28 and TRBJ2-5, with 8 bases that match TRBD2. The germline CDR1 and CDR2 sequences are MDHEN and SYDVKM. The length of the CDR3 is 16 residues. J lost 1 base, V lost 3 bases, and 7 bases had no gene match. CDR3 in amino acids: CASSFIGGGLQETQYF. The DNA for the CDR3 is TGTGCCAGCAGTTTTATCGGGGGGGGCCTCCAAGAGACCCAGTACTTC.

This clonotype was picked up a small number of times. The chain employs TRBV7-3 and TRBJ1-5; D gene unclear. V lost 6 bases and J lost 7, with 19 bases in between. CDR1 is SGHTA, CDR2 FQGTGA, per germline. The CDR3 runs 15 residues. DNA of the CDR3: TGTGCCAGCAGGCTCTTTTCAGCAGGCGGCCAGCCCCAGCATTTT. It is translated as CASRLFSAGGQPQHF.

This clonotype was detected many times. CDR3 DNA sequence: TGCGCCAGCAGCCACAGGGGCGAGAACACTGAAGCTTTCTTT. Translating gives CASSHRGENTEAFF. The chain carries TRBV5-1 and TRBJ1-1; 7 bases fit TRBD1. The CDR3 totals 14 residues. Germline CDR1 and CDR2: SGHRS and YFSETQ. J lost 1 base, V lost 4 bases, and 4 bases had no gene match.